The 5 T cell receptor beta chains presented below share a single source sample, sequenced in a study of vaccination and CD4 T cells after COVID-19. No antigen has been identified for these receptors. The Oncomine TCR Beta short-read assay sequenced DNA from cultured CD4+ T cells. One entry per CDR3 protein results from TCRdb running MiXCR on the PCR reads. The sample shows over 15,000 distinct CDR3 sequences, around 72% of them seen only once. Sample treatment: roughly ten-day PBMC culture with coronavirus spike peptide pools or control peptides (ViraFEST assay). The specimen sequenced was CD4+ T cells from blood, cultured in vitro. These receptor sequences come from a human donor who had recovered from COVID-19.

The chain joins TRBV7-8 to TRBJ2-7; D uncertain. Trimming stripped 5 bases from V and 8 bases from J, with 16 bases between. CDR1 and CDR2 (germline): SGHVS, FQNEAQ. This CDR3 comprises 13 residues. The CDR3: CASSARLPGKQYF. The CDR3 coding sequence is TGTGCCAGCAGCGCACGCCTCCCTGGCAAGCAGTACTTC.

The J gene is TRBJ1-1, the V gene TRBV7-2; D is unclear. The germline gives CDR1 SGHTA, CDR2 FQGNSA. The CDR3 consists of 14 residues. The germline V and J ends were trimmed by 1 base and 1 base, with 7 bases remaining between them. CDR3 in DNA: TGTGCCAGCAGCTTAGGGCAGGCGAACACTGAAGCTTTCTTT. Translating it yields CASSLGQANTEAFF.

The V call is TRBV7-3, the J call TRBJ2-5; 8 bases fit TRBD2. Germline assignment: CDR1 SGHTA and CDR2 FQGTGA. Losses at the gene ends were 5 bases for V and 5 bases for J; bases not matched to a gene: 13. The CDR3 is 16 residues long. As DNA, the CDR3 is TGTGCCAGCAGCCCGTTCGGGACTAGGGTTCCGGAGACCCAGTACTTC. Protein product: CASSPFGTRVPETQYF. The variable domain in full, completed from reference TRBV7-3 and TRBJ2-5, reads GAGVSQTPSNKVTEKGKYVELRCDPISGHTALYWYRQSLGQGPEFLIYFQGTGAADDSGLPNDRFFAVRPEGSVSTLKIQRTERGDSAVYLCASSPFGTRVPETQYFGPGTRLLVL.

This clonotype has just a few counts. As DNA, the CDR3 is TGTGCCAGCAGTCCCTGGGTTAATTCACCCCTCCACTTT. Protein: CASSPWVNSPLHF. The rearrangement links TRBV6-1 to TRBJ1-6, with unresolved D. Trimming took 5 bases from V and 6 from J, leaving 8 bases between them. The CDR3 length is 13 residues. CDR1 MNHNS and CDR2 SASEGT come from the germline V gene.

J is TRBJ2-5 and V is TRBV6-5; D unresolved. The germline CDR1 and CDR2 sequences are MNHEY and SVGAGI. Trimming took off 2 bases at V and 5 bases at J, with 6 bases between the two ends. CDR3 length equals 12 residues. CDR3 sequence reads: CASSYGAETQYF. For the CDR3, the DNA is TGTGCCAGCAGTTACGGAGCGGAGACCCAGTACTTC.